These 20 T cell receptor beta chains share one sample of origin, sequenced in a study of T cells in Graves' hyperthyroidism and ophthalmopathy. RNA transcripts provided the source from which TCR beta CDR3 regions were amplified. The primer set for the first-round RT-PCR of the TCR CDR3 was HTBI. TCRdb analysed the multiplex PCR reads with MiXCR anew, one entry per CDR3 protein. The data contain approximately 600,000 distinct CDR3 sequences, about 17% of them singletons. Material: blood. Receptor source: a woman aged 25 to 45 with Graves' hyperthyroidism.

V is TRBV7-2 and J is TRBJ2-7; 8 bases line up with TRBD2. Trimming removed 0 bases from V and 3 bases from J; junction bases left unmatched: 7. Per the germline V gene, CDR1 is SGHTA and CDR2 is FQGNSA. The CDR3 runs to 16 residues. The CDR3 sequence: CASSLAYPAGGYEQYF. DNA of the CDR3: TGTGCCAGCAGCTTAGCGTATCCGGCGGGAGGCTACGAGCAGTACTTC.

The V gene is TRBV4-2, the J gene TRBJ1-1, with D possibly matching TRBD1 (6 bases). This CDR3 is built from 14 residues. V was pared by 0 bases and J by 10 bases, with 15 bases between. Per the germline V gene, CDR1 is LGHNA and CDR2 is YNFKEQ. For the CDR3, the DNA is TGTGCCAGCAGCCAAGAAGAGGGAGGGGGAGGAGCTTTCTTT. Translated, it gives CASSQEEGGGGAFF.

This clonotype was counted ten times or more. The chain recombines TRBV28 with TRBJ2-7, with TRBD2 identical over 8 bases. This CDR3 spans 14 amino acids. V shed 5 bases, J shed 5 bases, and the junction held 8 bases outside the gene matches. Germline V CDR1 and CDR2: MDHEN, SYDVKM. CDR3 amino acids: CASSTPGGGHEQYF. In nucleotides, the CDR3 is TGTGCCAGCAGTACCCCGGGGGGGGGCCACGAGCAGTACTTC.

The sample holds a few counts of this clonotype. The chain has TRBV12-3 or TRBV12-4 and TRBJ2-7; a possible D gene is TRBD1 (5 bases). This CDR3 has 14 residues. The V end was cut by 11 bases, the J end by 6 bases, with 23 bases between. DNA for the CDR3: TGTGCCGGCAATGGTCACCAGGGTGGTCGCGAGCAGTACTTC. Protein: CAGNGHQGGREQYF.

A few counts support this clonotype. This chain joins TRBV30 and TRBJ2-7, with TRBD1 identical over 7 bases. V was clipped by 3 bases and J by 1 base; unmatched bases: 6. Per the germline V gene, CDR1 is GTSNPN and CDR2 is SVGIG (reference sequence). The CDR3 covers 14 residues. The CDR3 DNA sequence: TGTGCCTGGAGCACAGGGGTAACGTCCTACGAGCAGTACTTC. Encoded protein: CAWSTGVTSYEQYF.

This chain connects TRBV4-3 to TRBJ2-3; tentatively, D is TRBD1 (6 bases). This CDR3 has 16 residues. Germline-derived CDR1 and CDR2 are LGHNA and YSLEER. With 2 bases removed from V and 2 bases from J, the gap between germline ends came to 14 bases. DNA for the CDR3: TGCGCCAGCAGCCAATTCGGATGGGACACCACAGATACGCAGTATTTT. This sequence encodes CASSQFGWDTTDTQYF.

This clonotype was counted ten times or more. V is TRBV12-3 or TRBV12-4 and J is TRBJ1-6; D unresolved. The germline V and J ends were trimmed by 3 bases and 9 bases, with 3 bases remaining between them. This CDR3 has 11 residues. CDR3 nucleotide sequence: TGTGCCAGCAGTTTTGGTTCACCCCTCCACTTT. Amino acid sequence: CASSFGSPLHF.

This clonotype was counted at least ten times. This rearrangement joins TRBV20-1 to TRBJ2-7, with 8 bases fitting TRBD1. This CDR3 spans 13 amino acids. Germline V lookup: CDR1 DFQATT, CDR2 SNEGSKA (reference sequence). V shed 0 bases, J shed 5 bases, and the junction held 3 bases outside the gene matches. CDR3 nucleotide sequence: TGCAGTGCTAGAGATGAGACAGGGGACGAGCAGTACTTC. Encoded protein: CSARDETGDEQYF.

There are many counts of this clonotype. The chain couples TRBV11-3 to TRBJ2-3; D possibly uses TRBD1 or TRBD2 (5 bases each). Germline V gene lookup returns CDR1 SGHNT and CDR2 YENEEA. CDR3 length: 16 amino acids. V gave up 5 bases and J gave up 0 bases, with 15 bases separating them. CDR3 nucleotide sequence: TGTGCCAGCAGCCCCGGGGAGTCAGGGAGCACAGATACGCAGTATTTT. Protein product: CASSPGESGSTDTQYF.

This clonotype has more than one count but fewer than ten. The genes are TRBV11-2 and TRBJ1-2; D call uncertain. Trimming cost V 2 bases and J 4 bases, with 11 bases left between them. This CDR3 is 14 amino acids long. CDR1 SGHAT and CDR2 FQNNGV come from the germline V gene. The chain's CDR3 is CASSLQALSYGYTF. CDR3 nucleotide sequence: TGTGCCAGCAGCTTACAAGCGCTTTCCTATGGCTACACCTTC.

The table lists this clonotype with a few counts. The J gene is TRBJ1-4, the V gene TRBV19, with 7 positions matching TRBD1. The length of the CDR3 is 17 residues. The V and J ends lost 8 bases and 10 bases, in that order; junction bases with no gene match: 22. Per germline, CDR1 LNHDA and CDR2 SQIVND (reference sequence). The CDR3 is CASVPTPGTVSARKLFF. The CDR3 region has the DNA TGTGCCAGTGTACCGACCCCCGGGACAGTTTCGGCTAGAAAACTGTTTTTT.

V and J are TRBV2 and TRBJ2-5, with 7 bases identical to TRBD2. The CDR3 consists of 14 residues. The germline V gene encodes CDR1 SNHLY and CDR2 FYNNEI. The trim removed 7 bases at V and 6 bases at J, leaving 11 bases unmatched. The CDR3 spells CASKYEGGPKTQYF. CDR3 in DNA: TGTGCCAGCAAGTACGAGGGAGGGCCAAAGACCCAGTACTTC.

Ten or more counts support this clonotype. This chain links TRBV7-2 with TRBJ2-5, with D maybe TRBD1 (6 bases). The CDR3 has 13 amino acids. The germline CDR1 and CDR2 sequences are SGHTA and FQGNSA. Trimming took 5 bases from V and 5 from J, leaving 12 bases between them. CDR3 sequence: CASSRQVGETQYF. The CDR3 DNA reads as TGTGCCAGCAGCCGACAGGTTGGGGAGACCCAGTACTTC. The full variable domain, rest sourced from reference TRBV7-2 and TRBJ2-5, is GAGVSQSPSNKVTEKGKDVELRCDPISGHTALYWYRQSLGQGLEFLIYFQGNSAPDKSGLPSDRFSAERTGGSVSTLTIQRTQQEDSAVYLCASSRQVGETQYFGPGTRLLVL.

This clonotype is labeled as medium-sized. CDR3 nucleotide sequence: TGTGCCAGCAGAAAGTGGCGGCGGCAGTCCTACGAGCAGTACTTC. It specifies CASRKWRRQSYEQYF. The chain employs TRBV25-1 and TRBJ2-7; no reliable D call. V dropped 6 bases and J dropped 1 base, with 16 bases sitting between them. CDR3 length: 15 amino acids. Per germline, CDR1 MGHDK and CDR2 SYGVNS.

This clonotype was recorded at least ten times. The chain employs TRBV12-3 or TRBV12-4 and TRBJ2-3; no reliable D call. With 5 bases removed from V and 4 bases from J, the gap between germline ends came to 13 bases. This CDR3 comprises 14 residues. The CDR3 loop reads CASSPPSAADTQYF. In DNA form, the CDR3 reads TGTGCCAGCAGTCCACCCTCGGCGGCAGATACGCAGTATTTT.

This chain connects TRBV15 to TRBJ1-4; D gene ambiguous. V shed 1 base and J shed 4 bases, with 10 bases lying between them. The CDR3 length is 15 residues. The germline V gene encodes CDR1 LNHNV and CDR2 YYDKDF (reference sequence). CDR3 sequence: CATSRAQSNNEKLFF. CDR3 DNA: TGTGCCACCAGCAGAGCTCAGTCTAATAATGAAAAACTGTTTTTT. The entire variable domain, with the rest obtained from reference TRBV15 and TRBJ1-4, is as follows: DAMVIQNPRYQVTQFGKPVTLSCSQTLNHNVMYWYQQKSSQAPKLLFHYYDKDFNNEADTPDNFQSRRPNTSFCFLDIRSPGLGDTAMYLCATSRAQSNNEKLFFGSGTQLSVL.

This clonotype was counted many times. The chain recombines TRBV28 with TRBJ2-3, with D possibly being TRBD1 (7 bases). The germline V gene has CDR1 MDHEN and CDR2 SYDVKM. V lost 6 bases and J lost 2, with 21 bases in between. This CDR3 contains 17 residues. CDR3 sequence reads: CASRPSQGGSNTDTQYF. The CDR3 bases are TGTGCCAGCAGACCTTCCCAGGGGGGATCTAACACAGATACGCAGTATTTT. Based on the CDR3 plus reference TRBV28 and TRBJ2-3, the full variable domain is DVKVTQSSRYLVKRTGEKVFLECVQDMDHENMFWYRQDPGLGLRLIYFSYDVKMKEKGDIPEGYSVSREKKERFSLILESASTNQTSMYLCASRPSQGGSNTDTQYFGPGTRLTVL.

The table lists this clonotype with many counts. The rearrangement links TRBV6-1 to TRBJ2-6; 9 bases match TRBD1. Germline loops: CDR1 MNHNS, CDR2 SASEGT. With V trimmed by 6 bases and J by 0 bases, 6 bases remained unmatched. The CDR3 has 17 residues. The CDR3 DNA is TGTGCCAGCAGAAAGGGACAGGGACGCTCTGGGGCCAACGTCCTGACTTTC. Amino acid sequence: CASRKGQGRSGANVLTF.

This clonotype was seen ten or more times. The chain employs TRBV20-1 and TRBJ2-7; 10 bases map to TRBD1. With V trimmed by 5 bases and J by 2 bases, 6 bases remained unmatched. This CDR3 comprises 14 residues. CDR1 and CDR2 (germline): DFQATT, SNEGSKA (reference sequence). This CDR3 is CSAVPGQGTYEQYF. CDR3 nucleotide sequence: TGCAGTGCTGTACCGGGACAGGGGACCTACGAGCAGTACTTC.

This clonotype showed up many times. V is TRBV27 and J is TRBJ1-5; 9 positions match TRBD1. With V trimmed by 6 bases and J by 7 bases, 7 bases remained unmatched. The germline V gene encodes CDR1 MNHEY and CDR2 SMNVEV (reference sequence). The CDR3 is made up of 14 amino acids. The CDR3 nucleotides are TGTGCCAGCAGCTGGACAGGGGTAGGACAGCCCCAGCATTTT. Translation gives CASSWTGVGQPQHF.